This T cell receptor (beta chain) comes out of a study of T cells and Merkel cell carcinoma outcomes. A word on this clone: Its specificity is not known.

The method was immunoSEQ multiplex PCR; TCRdb's version includes in-frame clones alone and lacks a portion of them. The table has about 490 clones, 88% seen once; the top ten hold around 8.5%. This CDR3 is 14 amino acids long. The V and J ends lost 5 bases and 1 base respectively, with 12 bases between them. Germline loops: CDR1 SGHNT, CDR2 YYREEE (reference sequence). General study findings and limits: In Merkel cell carcinoma, repertoire and T-cell density reportedly predicted outcomes.

This TCR derives from a human donor with Merkel cell carcinoma. The source material was tumor tissue from Merkel cell carcinoma. This chain connects TRBV5-4 to TRBJ2-5; D not resolved. CDR3 in DNA: TGTGCCAGCAGATCCGACTTGGCCCAAGAGACCCAGTACTTC. Protein sequence: CASRSDLAQETQYF.